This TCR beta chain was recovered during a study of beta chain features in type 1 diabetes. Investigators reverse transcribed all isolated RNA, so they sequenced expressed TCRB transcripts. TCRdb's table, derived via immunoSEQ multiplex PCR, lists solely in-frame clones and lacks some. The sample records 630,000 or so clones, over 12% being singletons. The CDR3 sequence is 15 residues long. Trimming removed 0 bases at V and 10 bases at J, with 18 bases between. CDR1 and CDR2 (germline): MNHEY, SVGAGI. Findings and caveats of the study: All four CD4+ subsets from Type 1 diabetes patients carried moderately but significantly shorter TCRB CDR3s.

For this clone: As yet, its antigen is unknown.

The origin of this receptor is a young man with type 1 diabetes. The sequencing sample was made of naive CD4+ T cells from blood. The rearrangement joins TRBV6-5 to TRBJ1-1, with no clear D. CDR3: CASSYSVNLPSGAFF. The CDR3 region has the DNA TGTGCCAGCAGTTACTCGGTCAACCTCCCTTCGGGAGCTTTCTTT.